This T cell receptor beta chain is drawn from a study of blood T cell repertoires in COVID-19. V dropped 5 bases and J dropped 8 bases, with 12 bases sitting between them. The CDR3 has 13 amino acids. Here immunoSEQ multiplex PCR was the method, and the copy in TCRdb shows in-frame clones only, minus some. The data contain 70,000 or so clones, more than 75% of them singletons. The sample taken for sequencing was peripheral blood. The rearrangement joins TRBV12-3 or TRBV12-4 to TRBJ1-4, with D perhaps TRBD1 (6 bases). The TCR was taken from a human donor in a cohort sampled during active COVID-19. The CDR3 DNA follows: TGTGCCAGCAGTCCAGGGGTTGGGGAAAAACTGTTTTTT. The encoded protein is CASSPGVGEKLFF.